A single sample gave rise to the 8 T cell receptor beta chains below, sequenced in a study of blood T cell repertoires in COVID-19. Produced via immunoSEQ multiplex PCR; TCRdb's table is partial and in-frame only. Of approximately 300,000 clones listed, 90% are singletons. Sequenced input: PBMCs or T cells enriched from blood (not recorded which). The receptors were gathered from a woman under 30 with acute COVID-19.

The CDR3 is CAIRYRGSLDGYTF. The CDR3, as DNA: TGTGCCATCAGATACAGGGGCTCCTTGGATGGCTACACCTTC. J is TRBJ1-2 and V is TRBV10-3, with 7 bases that match TRBD1. The CDR3 length is 14 residues. The V and J ends lost 6 bases and 6 bases, in that order; junction bases with no gene match: 10. Germline-derived CDR1 and CDR2 are ENHRY and SYGVKD.

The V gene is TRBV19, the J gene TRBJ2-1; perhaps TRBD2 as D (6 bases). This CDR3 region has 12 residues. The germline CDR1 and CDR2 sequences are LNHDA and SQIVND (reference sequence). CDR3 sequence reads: CATGGSYNEQFF. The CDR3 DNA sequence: TGTGCAACCGGGGGCTCCTACAATGAGCAGTTCTTC.

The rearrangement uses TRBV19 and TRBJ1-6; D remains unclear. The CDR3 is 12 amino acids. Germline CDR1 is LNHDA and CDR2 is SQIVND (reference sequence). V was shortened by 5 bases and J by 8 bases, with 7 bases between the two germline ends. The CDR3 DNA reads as TGTGCCAGTAGTGTGTTAGATTCACCCCTCCACTTT. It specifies CASSVLDSPLHF.

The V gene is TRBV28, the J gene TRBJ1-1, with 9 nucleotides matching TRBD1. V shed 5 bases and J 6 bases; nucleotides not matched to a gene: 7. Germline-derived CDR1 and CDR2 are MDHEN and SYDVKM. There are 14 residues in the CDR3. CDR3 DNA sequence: TGTGCCAGCAGTCCCGGACAGGGGATCGCTGAAGCTTTCTTT. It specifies CASSPGQGIAEAFF.

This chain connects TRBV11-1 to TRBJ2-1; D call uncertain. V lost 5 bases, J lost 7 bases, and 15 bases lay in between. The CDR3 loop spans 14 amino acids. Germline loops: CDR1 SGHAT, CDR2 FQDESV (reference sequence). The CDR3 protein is CASSALERSNEQFF. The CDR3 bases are TGTGCCAGCAGCGCACTGGAGAGGAGTAATGAGCAGTTCTTC.

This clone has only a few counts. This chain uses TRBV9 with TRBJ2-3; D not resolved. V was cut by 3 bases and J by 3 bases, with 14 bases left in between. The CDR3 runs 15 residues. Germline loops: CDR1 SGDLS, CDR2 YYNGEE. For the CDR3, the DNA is TGTGCCAGCAGCGCTCTTAGCTTGCCGACAGATACGCAGTATTTT. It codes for CASSALSLPTDTQYF.

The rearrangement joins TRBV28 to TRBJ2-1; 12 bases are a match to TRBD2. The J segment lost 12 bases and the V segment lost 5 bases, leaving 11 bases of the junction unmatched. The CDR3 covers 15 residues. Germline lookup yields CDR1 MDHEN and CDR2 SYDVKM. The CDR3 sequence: CASSDPGLAGGGQFF. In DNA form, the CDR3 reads TGTGCCAGCAGTGATCCGGGACTAGCGGGTGGTGGGCAGTTCTTC.

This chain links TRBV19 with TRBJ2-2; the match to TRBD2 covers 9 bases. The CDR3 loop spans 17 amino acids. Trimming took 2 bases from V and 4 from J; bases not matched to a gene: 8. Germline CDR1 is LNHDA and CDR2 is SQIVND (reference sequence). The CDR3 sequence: CASSIRRGGRATGELFF. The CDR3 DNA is TGTGCCAGTAGTATACGCCGCGGCGGGAGGGCCACCGGGGAGCTGTTTTTT.